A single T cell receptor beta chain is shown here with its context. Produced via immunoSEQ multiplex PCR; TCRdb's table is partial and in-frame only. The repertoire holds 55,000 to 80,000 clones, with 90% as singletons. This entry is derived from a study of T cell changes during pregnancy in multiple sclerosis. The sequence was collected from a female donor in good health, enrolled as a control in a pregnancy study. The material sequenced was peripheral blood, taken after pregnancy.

The CDR3 sequence: CASTGTGGTEAFF. The CDR3 DNA follows: TGTGCCAGTACGGGTACAGGGGGCACTGAAGCTTTCTTT. The J gene is TRBJ1-1, the V gene TRBV19, with 8 bases matching TRBD1. The V segment lost 7 bases and the J segment 4 bases; nucleotides outside the gene matches: 5. Germline V gives CDR1 LNHDA, CDR2 SQIVND (reference sequence). The CDR3 is made up of 13 amino acids.